This TCR beta chain comes out of a study of blood T cell repertoires in COVID-19. Study context: The United States, Italy and Spain were the sources of the acute and convalescent COVID-19 samples. Nucleic acid was either cDNA or gDNA, and it came from T cells, B-cell-depleted T cells, or PBMCs.

Only in-frame clones appear in the TCRdb table, and some are missing; sequencing was by immunoSEQ multiplex PCR. The sample includes roughly 15,000 clones, approximately 88% of them seen just once. The V gene's germline CDR1 is LNHDA and CDR2 SQIVND (reference sequence). V lost 7 bases, J lost 0 bases, and 16 bases lay in between. The CDR3 loop spans 15 amino acids. The chain has TRBV19 and TRBJ2-7; tentative D call: TRBD1 (5 bases). The sequence was collected from a woman older than 75 with COVID-19, enrolled during active disease. Sample: peripheral blood. This CDR3 reads CASKRQFFGSYEQYF. The CDR3 DNA reads as TGTGCCAGTAAAAGACAGTTCTTTGGCTCCTACGAGCAGTACTTC. The full variable domain, in which reference TRBV19 and TRBJ2-7 provide the parts outside the CDR3, is DGGITQSPKYLFRKEGQNVTLSCEQNLNHDAMYWYRQDPGQGLRLIYYSQIVNDFQKGDIAEGYSVSREKKESFPLTVTSAQKNPTAFYLCASKRQFFGSYEQYFGPGTRLTVT.